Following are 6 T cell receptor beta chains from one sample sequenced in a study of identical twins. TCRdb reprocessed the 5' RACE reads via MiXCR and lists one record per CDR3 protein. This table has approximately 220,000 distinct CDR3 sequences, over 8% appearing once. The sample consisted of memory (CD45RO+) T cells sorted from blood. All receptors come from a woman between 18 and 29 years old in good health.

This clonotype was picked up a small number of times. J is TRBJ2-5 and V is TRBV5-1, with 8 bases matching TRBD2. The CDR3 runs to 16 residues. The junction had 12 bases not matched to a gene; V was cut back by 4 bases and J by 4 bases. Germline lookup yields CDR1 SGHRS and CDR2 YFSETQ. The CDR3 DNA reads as TGCGCCAGCAGCCCTTCAGCGGGAGAGGGCGGAGAGACCCAGTACTTC. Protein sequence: CASSPSAGEGGETQYF.

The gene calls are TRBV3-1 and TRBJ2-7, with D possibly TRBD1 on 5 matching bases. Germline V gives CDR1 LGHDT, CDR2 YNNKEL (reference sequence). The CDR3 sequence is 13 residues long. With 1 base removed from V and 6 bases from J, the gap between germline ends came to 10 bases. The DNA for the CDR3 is TGTGCCAGCAGCCAAGCCCCTAGGGGCGAGCAGTACTTC. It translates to CASSQAPRGEQYF.

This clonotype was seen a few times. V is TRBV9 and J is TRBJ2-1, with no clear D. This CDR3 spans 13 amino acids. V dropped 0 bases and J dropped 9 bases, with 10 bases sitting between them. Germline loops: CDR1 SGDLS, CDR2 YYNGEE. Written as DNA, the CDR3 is TGTGCCAGCAGCGTAGTAACGTCGGCTGAGCAGTTCTTC. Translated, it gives CASSVVTSAEQFF.

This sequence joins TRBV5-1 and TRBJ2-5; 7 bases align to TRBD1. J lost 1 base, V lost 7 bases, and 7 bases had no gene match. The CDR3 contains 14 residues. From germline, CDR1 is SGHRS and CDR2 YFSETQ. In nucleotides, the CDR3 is TGCGCCAGCCATTCAGGGGGATTCCAAGAGACCCAGTACTTC. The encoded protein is CASHSGGFQETQYF. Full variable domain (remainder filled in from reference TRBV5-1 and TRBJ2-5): KAGVTQTPRYLIKTRGQQVTLSCSPISGHRSVSWYQQTPGQGLQFLFEYFSETQRNKGNFPGRFSGRQFSNSRSEMNVSTLELGDSALYLCASHSGGFQETQYFGPGTRLLVL.

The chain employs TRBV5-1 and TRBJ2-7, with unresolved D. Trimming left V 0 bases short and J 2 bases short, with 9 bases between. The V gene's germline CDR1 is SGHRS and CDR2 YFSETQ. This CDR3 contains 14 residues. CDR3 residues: CASSLEAATYEQYF. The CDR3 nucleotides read TGCGCCAGCAGCTTGGAGGCAGCGACCTACGAGCAGTACTTC.

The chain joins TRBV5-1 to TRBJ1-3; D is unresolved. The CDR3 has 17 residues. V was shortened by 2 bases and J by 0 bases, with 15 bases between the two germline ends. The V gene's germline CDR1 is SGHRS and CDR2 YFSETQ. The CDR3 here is CASSFGREPISGNTIYF. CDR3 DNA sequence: TGCGCCAGCAGCTTCGGTCGTGAGCCGATCTCTGGAAACACCATATATTTT.